The rows below give T cell receptor beta chains drawn from one sample of a study of T cell repertoires in cytomegalovirus infection. Antigens of these TCRs are unknown. TCRdb redid the calling of the reads with MiXCR, one entry per CDR3 protein. This sample has approximately 990,000 distinct CDR3 sequences, with 30% to 40% found just once. This specimen consisted of cultured CD8+ T cells from PBMCs, obtained from culture after CMV antigen stimulation. The receptor set was obtained from a human donor in good health (CMV status not recorded). Some clones in this sample may be carry-over from other donors' samples. The CDR3 runs from the conserved cysteine through the conserved F or W. D genes are given only for firm matches. Size values are once, few and many counts, or a class for expanded clones, and some rows have none.

clone_size	v_call	d_call	cdr3_length	j_call	cdr3_aa	cdr3_nt
few	TRBV2	.	15	TRBJ2-2	CASRSGHPSTGELFF	TGTGCCAGCAGGAGCGGGCATCCATCCACCGGGGAGCTGTTTTTT
few	TRBV27	TRBD1	17	TRBJ2-1	CASTRTRQGAPYNEQFF	TGTGCCAGCACTCGTACTAGACAGGGGGCACCCTACAATGAGCAGTTCTTC
many	TRBV7-2	.	15	TRBJ1-2	CASSLARAFGYGYTF	TGTGCCAGCAGCTTAGCACGGGCTTTCGGCTATGGCTACACCTTC
.	TRBV19	.	15	TRBJ2-7	CASSPSWGGPNEQYF	TGTGCCAGTAGTCCCTCTTGGGGTGGGCCTAACGAGCAGTACTTC
.	TRBV4-1	.	14	TRBJ2-1	CASSLHDKYNEQFF	TGCGCCAGCAGCTTACATGACAAGTACAATGAGCAGTTCTTC
.	TRBV6-1	.	17	TRBJ2-1	CASSETISSGLRGEQFF	TGTGCCAGCAGTGAAACGATATCTAGTGGCCTACGTGGTGAGCAGTTCTTC
.	TRBV5-4	.	16	TRBJ1-2	CASSLDHSLVIGGYTF	TGTGCCAGCAGCTTGGACCACAGCTTAGTGATAGGTGGCTACACCTTC
few	TRBV6-2/TRBV6-3	.	14	TRBJ1-5	CASNPTGKYKPQHF	TGTGCCAGCAATCCCACAGGGAAGTATAAGCCCCAGCATTTT
many	TRBV15	TRBD1	17	TRBJ2-7	CATSRELGQGPSYEQYF	TGTGCCACCAGCAGAGAGCTGGGACAGGGGCCTTCCTACGAGCAGTACTTC
.	TRBV6-5	.	15	TRBJ2-5	CASSYPTNGRETQYF	TGTGCCAGCAGTTACCCCACGAACGGGCGGGAGACCCAGTACTTC
once	TRBV6-2/TRBV6-3	.	14	TRBJ1-2	CASSYSSYPYGYTF	TGTGCCAGCAGTTACTCTTCATACCCGTATGGCTACACCTTC
.	TRBV20-1	TRBD2	13	TRBJ2-1	CSASSGGRNEQFF	TGCAGTGCTAGTAGCGGGGGTCGTAATGAGCAGTTCTTC
.	TRBV4-1	.	17	TRBJ1-1	CASSPEGGRRMNTEAFF	TGCGCCAGCAGCCCCGAGGGAGGACGGCGAATGAACACTGAAGCTTTCTTT
.	TRBV6-2/TRBV6-3	.	16	TRBJ2-2	CASSYASAIDTGELFF	TGTGCCAGCAGTTACGCCTCGGCGATTGACACCGGGGAGCTGTTTTTT
few	TRBV12-3/TRBV12-4	TRBD1	14	TRBJ2-2	CASSFGQGIGELFF	TGTGCCAGCAGTTTTGGACAGGGGATCGGGGAGCTGTTTTTT
few	TRBV12-3/TRBV12-4	.	14	TRBJ1-1	CASSSTGPVTEAFF	TGTGCCAGCAGTTCCACGGGGCCGGTAACTGAAGCTTTCTTT
.	TRBV28	TRBD1	15	TRBJ1-6	CASSSLGTGGLPLHF	TGTGCCAGCAGTTCCCTCGGGACAGGAGGCTTGCCCCTCCACTTT
.	TRBV7-3	TRBD2	19	TRBJ2-1	CASSFTGALAGGPYNEQFF	TGTGCCAGCAGCTTTACGGGGGCACTAGCGGGGGGACCCTACAATGAGCAGTTCTTC
few	TRBV27	.	12	TRBJ2-1	CASRHALQGQFF	TGTGCCAGCAGACACGCTCTACAGGGTCAGTTCTTC
.	TRBV7-9	.	17	TRBJ1-4	CASSSRDQGATNEKLFF	TGTGCCAGCAGCTCTAGGGACCAGGGTGCAACTAATGAAAAACTGTTTTTT
.	TRBV19	.	17	TRBJ2-5	CASSIGPGKVPWETQYF	TGTGCCAGTAGTATTGGGCCAGGGAAGGTTCCTTGGGAGACCCAGTACTTC
.	TRBV27	.	16	TRBJ2-1	CASSPTGGLAYNEQFF	TGTGCCAGCAGTCCGACCGGCGGGCTTGCCTACAATGAGCAGTTCTTC
few	TRBV29-1	.	11	TRBJ2-7	CSAGRDREQYF	TGCAGCGCTGGCAGGGATAGGGAGCAGTACTTC
.	TRBV7-9	TRBD1	16	TRBJ2-4	CASSQGGQLAKNIQYF	TGTGCCAGCAGCCAAGGGGGACAGCTAGCCAAAAACATTCAGTACTTC
.	TRBV6-6	.	13	TRBJ2-2	CASSYGPTGELFF	TGTGCCAGCAGTTACGGGCCAACCGGGGAGCTGTTTTTT
.	TRBV19	.	16	TRBJ1-1	CASSIPQGRADTEAFF	TGTGCCAGTAGTATTCCCCAGGGAAGAGCGGACACTGAAGCTTTCTTT
few	TRBV7-6	.	16	TRBJ2-3	CASSLQAGWGTDTQYF	TGTGCCAGCAGCTTACAGGCGGGGTGGGGGACAGATACGCAGTATTTT
.	TRBV19	.	15	TRBJ2-1	CASSIGVAAYNEQFF	TGTGCCAGTAGTATCGGGGTAGCGGCCTACAATGAGCAGTTCTTC
.	TRBV4-3	.	18	TRBJ1-2	CASSQGAGSYLTNYGYTF	TGCGCCAGCAGCCAAGGAGCAGGGAGCTATCTTACTAACTATGGCTACACCTTC
many	TRBV5-1	.	14	TRBJ2-7	CASSLAARGYEQYF	TGTGCCAGCAGCTTAGCGGCCAGGGGCTACGAGCAGTACTTC
.	TRBV24-1	TRBD1	17	TRBJ1-1	CATRDLRDRGRETEAFF	TGTGCCACCAGAGACTTACGGGACAGGGGGCGCGAGACTGAAGCTTTCTTT
few	TRBV4-1	.	13	TRBJ1-5	CASSQVDNQPQHF	TGCGCCAGCAGCCAGGTCGACAATCAGCCCCAGCATTTT
.	TRBV7-6	.	15	TRBJ1-6	CASSLEGNLRSLLHF	TGTGCTAGCAGCTTGGAGGGTAATTTACGATCACTCCTCCACTTT
.	TRBV7-9	.	15	TRBJ2-2	CASSFSEIRGGELFF	TGTGCCAGCAGCTTTTCGGAGATCAGGGGCGGGGAGCTGTTTTTT
few	TRBV10-2	TRBD2	15	TRBJ2-1	CASTPWASGGGEQFF	TGCGCCAGCACCCCATGGGCTAGCGGGGGGGGTGAGCAGTTCTTC
few	TRBV28	.	14	TRBJ2-3	CASSLAWTEDTQYF	TGTGCCAGCAGTTTAGCCTGGACTGAAGATACGCAGTATTTT
.	TRBV24-1	.	14	TRBJ2-1	CATSDFSPNNEQFF	TGTGCCACCAGTGATTTTAGTCCGAACAATGAGCAGTTCTTC
once	TRBV7-9	.	14	TRBJ1-4	CASSLQGGDEKLFF	TGTGCCAGCAGCTTACAGGGAGGGGATGAAAAACTGTTTTTT
once	TRBV9	TRBD1	16	TRBJ1-5	CASSVGGGAGNQPQHF	TGTGCCAGCAGCGTAGGAGGGGGCGCAGGCAATCAGCCCCAGCATTTT
many	TRBV7-6	.	15	TRBJ2-3	CASSQYSGGTDTQYF	TGTGCCAGCAGTCAATATTCGGGGGGCACAGATACGCAGTATTTT
.	TRBV27	TRBD1	17	TRBJ1-1	CASMTPFTGGMGTEAFF	TGTGCCAGCATGACCCCTTTTACAGGGGGCATGGGCACTGAAGCTTTCTTT
once	TRBV12-3/TRBV12-4	.	15	TRBJ2-2	CASRGQIPNTGELFF	TGTGCCAGCAGAGGACAGATTCCTAACACCGGGGAGCTGTTTTTT
.	TRBV7-6	.	12	TRBJ2-6	CASILDRNVLTF	TGTGCCAGCATCCTCGACCGCAACGTCCTGACTTTC
many	TRBV2	.	15	TRBJ1-5	CASSITRAGDQPQHF	TGTGCCAGCAGTATCACCAGGGCGGGGGATCAGCCCCAGCATTTT
.	TRBV4-1	.	16	TRBJ2-3	CASSQVGMGAPDTQYF	TGCGCCAGCAGCCAAGTTGGTATGGGTGCCCCAGATACGCAGTATTTT
many	TRBV7-2	TRBD2	15	TRBJ2-2	CASSPPLAGGGELFF	TGTGCCAGCAGCCCTCCACTAGCGGGCGGAGGGGAGCTGTTTTTT
once	TRBV12-3/TRBV12-4	.	13	TRBJ1-2	CASSPGPSSGYTF	TGTGCCAGCAGTCCCGGCCCTAGCAGTGGCTACACCTTC
.	TRBV5-4	TRBD2	16	TRBJ2-3	CASSRRLALGSDTQYF	TGTGCCAGCAGCCGTCGACTAGCTCTAGGGTCAGATACGCAGTATTTT
.	TRBV7-6	TRBD1	16	TRBJ1-2	CASSLPRQGPNYGYTF	TGTGCCAGCAGCTTACCCCGACAGGGACCTAACTATGGCTACACCTTC
many	TRBV6-5	TRBD1	13	TRBJ1-1	CASSHRGGTEAFF	TGTGCCAGCAGTCACAGGGGAGGCACTGAAGCTTTCTTT
.	TRBV5-6	TRBD2	20	TRBJ2-1	CASSLVGGLAGAQFYNEQFF	TGTGCCAGCAGCTTGGTTGGCGGACTAGCGGGGGCCCAATTCTACAATGAGCAGTTCTTC
.	TRBV12-3/TRBV12-4	TRBD1	15	TRBJ2-1	CASRSDRGFHNEQFF	TGTGCCAGCAGGTCGGACAGGGGTTTCCACAATGAGCAGTTCTTC
few	TRBV6-2/TRBV6-3	.	12	TRBJ2-1	CASSYIGGEQFF	TGTGCCAGCAGTTACATAGGCGGTGAGCAGTTCTTC
few	TRBV28	TRBD2	16	TRBJ2-1	CASSPSTSGVNNEQFF	TGTGCCAGCAGTCCCTCCACTAGCGGGGTGAACAATGAGCAGTTCTTC
.	TRBV27	TRBD2	15	TRBJ2-3	CASRGGVGGTDTQYF	TGTGCCAGCAGGGGGGGGGTGGGGGGCACAGATACGCAGTATTTT
many	TRBV7-9	.	15	TRBJ2-5	CASSLGDNGQETQYF	TGTGCCAGCAGCTTAGGTGACAACGGCCAAGAGACCCAGTACTTC
few	TRBV14	.	16	TRBJ1-1	CASSQAWGSARGEAFF	TGTGCCAGCAGCCAAGCTTGGGGGTCAGCCCGAGGGGAAGCTTTCTTT